This TCR beta chain was profiled in a study of CD8+ T cells in alopecia areata. The table lists this clone with a count of one. The germline gives CDR1 SNHLY, CDR2 FYNNEI. The CDR3 runs to 12 residues. The germline V and J ends were trimmed by 4 bases and 4 bases, with 7 bases remaining between them. cDNA serving as the sequencing template came from extracted, reverse transcribed RNA. Here immunoSEQ multiplex PCR was the method, and the copy in TCRdb shows in-frame clones only, minus some. This table has around 250,000 clones, under 80% appearing once. The sequenced sample was CD4+ T cells sorted from blood, obtained at week 0. The rearrangement links TRBV2 to TRBJ1-1; a weak D match, TRBD1 (5 bases). The clonotype originates from a human donor with alopecia areata. The CDR3 coding sequence is TGTGCCAGCAGTGGGGACGGCACTGAAGCTTTCTTT. Translation: CASSGDGTEAFF.